This T cell receptor beta chain was captured by sequencing in a study of T-cell memory formation after mild COVID-19. Study context: Among the donors, TCR clusters were largely specific to each donor.

Trimming stripped 3 bases from V and 2 bases from J, with 16 bases between. The CDR3 consists of 16 residues. The germline gives CDR1 SEHNR, CDR2 FQNEAQ (reference sequence). This clonotype came up a few times. Its antigen is still unknown. Using its own MiXCR run on the 5' RACE reads, TCRdb lists one record per CDR3 protein. Of a few hundred thousand distinct CDR3 sequences in the sample, around 15% were seen once. Regarding the study as a whole: A balance of CD4 and CD8 characterized clones contracting day 15 to 85, whereas later expanders leaned CD4+. Pre-infection memory held some responding clones, suggesting pre-existing cross-reactive T cells responded. The study found contracting CD4+ clones mainly in CM and EM and contracting CD8+ clones in EMRA.

Sequences were obtained from PBMCs or a T cell subset sorted from them (not recorded which). This TCR came from a man younger than 35 who had mild COVID-19 (a few samples of this study predate the infection). Cell type and time point are not known. J is TRBJ2-5 and V is TRBV7-9; D possibly matches TRBD1 or TRBD2 (5 bases each). CDR3 residues: CASSFPGTREQETQYF. CDR3 bases: TGTGCCAGCAGCTTCCCCGGGACGAGAGAGCAAGAGACCCAGTACTTC.